This record looks at one T cell receptor beta chain sequence and its context. Its specificity is not known. Related graft donors supplied nonmyeloablative bone marrow transplants, and mixed chimerism was transient. Data came from immunoSEQ multiplex PCR; TCRdb stores just in-frame clones and leaves some out. This table has about 52,000 clones, roughly nine tenths appearing once. The data belong to a study of Tregs in tolerant kidney transplant recipients. V shed 3 bases and J 4 bases; nucleotides not matched to a gene: 4. The CDR3 length is 16 residues. The V gene's germline CDR1 is SGDLS and CDR2 YYNGEE. Overall study findings and caveats: The most relevant donor-specific Treg TCRbeta repertoire apparently came from expansion with activated donor B cells.

The clonotype comes from a human patient who received a combined kidney and bone marrow transplant. Among the T cells, some may be from the graft donor. The gene calls are TRBV9 and TRBJ2-3; 14 bases are shared with TRBD2. The sample here was CD8+ T cells from blood (PBMCs), taken 24 months after the transplant. CDR3 sequence (DNA): TGTGCCAGCAGCGACCGACTAGCGGGAGGGTCAGATACGCAGTATTTT. Translated: CASSDRLAGGSDTQYF.